This T cell receptor beta chain was retrieved from a study of quantifying T cell responses using KT2 cells. Study-wide background: cDNA was made from DNase-treated RNA using alpha and beta constant primers. Under optimum conditions, T4 ligation efficiency was estimated at more than 8%.

The V and J ends lost 5 bases and 2 bases respectively, with 9 bases between them. The CDR3 spans 12 residues. Germline assignment: CDR1 DFQATT and CDR2 SNEGSKA (reference sequence). This clonotype was observed at least ten times. The antigen remains undetermined. General study findings and limits: KT2 sequences were detected down to about one KT2 cell per 100,000 PBMC.

KT2, a clone with a known TCR, was spiked into unfractionated PBMC. An oligo carrying a UMI was ligated to the cDNA 3' end. First-round PCR used 4 cycles and beta primers RC1.1 and RC1.2 covering TRBC1 and TRBC2. TCRdb recomputed calls from the UMI-ligation and nested PCR reads with MiXCR, one row per CDR3 protein. The table includes some 41,000 distinct CDR3 sequences, over 15% detected once. This TCR was sampled from a human donor. Sequenced: PBMCs spiked with cells of the T cell clone KT2. The V gene is TRBV20-1, the J gene TRBJ2-5, with D tentatively TRBD2 (6 bases). In DNA, the CDR3 is TGCAGTGCTGGCCTAGCGCAAGAGACCCAGTACTTC. It specifies CSAGLAQETQYF.